This T cell receptor (beta chain) stems from a study of T cell repertoires in cytomegalovirus infection. Study at large: Shared public TCR beta signatures pointed to both CMV infection and a matching HLA type.

The V end was cut by 1 base, the J end by 0 bases, with 8 bases between. Germline assignment: CDR1 SGHTA and CDR2 FQGNSA. The CDR3 consists of 15 residues. Using its own MiXCR run on the reads, TCRdb lists one record per CDR3 protein. Of approximately 250,000 distinct CDR3 sequences in the sample, over 9% were seen once. Of note for this clonotype: What it binds is unknown.

General study results and limits: Cumulative frequency of public TCR beta families picked out carriers of CMV plus the relevant HLA. The ex vivo response was dominated by HLA-C-restricted CMV-specific TCR beta clonotypes.

The sequence came from a human donor in good health (CMV status not recorded). Some clones in this sample may be carry-over from other donors' samples. This sequence joins TRBV7-2 and TRBJ2-3, with D possibly matching TRBD2 (6 bases). The sequenced material came from PBMCs. The CDR3 bases are TGTGCCAGCAGCTTAGAACTAGCTAGCACAGATACGCAGTATTTT. It yields the protein CASSLELASTDTQYF.